Sequencing of this TCR beta chain was carried out in a study of CD8+ T cells in alopecia areata. For the study at large: Using the percentage of affected scalp area, treated patients' severity was scored.

Of note for this clone: What it recognizes is unknown. In the same sample, other DNA sequences code for this CDR3.

The germline gives CDR1 SQVTM, CDR2 ANQGSEA. The CDR3 covers 14 residues. V lost 0 bases and J lost 1, with 9 bases in between. RNA was extracted and reverse transcribed into cDNA as the sequencing template. The method was immunoSEQ multiplex PCR; TCRdb's version includes in-frame clones alone and lacks a portion of them. Of roughly 98,000 clones detected, roughly three fifths appear once; the ten largest clones hold around 15%. Study-wide findings and caveats: Numerous clones, expanded in lesions, remained in scalp and blood during tofacitinib. Tofacitinib yielded significantly lower scalp clonality and fewer expanded CD8+ clones among the top 100.

Specified treatment: oral pan-JAK inhibitor, 5-10 mg twice daily. Obtained from alopecia areata patients were lesional scalp punch biopsies along with peripheral blood. The clonotype originates from a human donor with alopecia areata. The V and J genes are TRBV29-1 and TRBJ2-5, with D possibly called TRBD1 or TRBD2 (5 bases each). The specimen comprised CD8+ T cells sorted from blood, sampled at week 4, from a patient treated with tofacitinib. The CDR3 here is CSVEDRGGQETQYF. The CDR3 nucleotides read TGCAGCGTTGAAGATCGGGGCGGCCAAGAGACCCAGTACTTC.